Listed here are 19 T cell receptor beta chains from one sample, sequenced in a study of T cell clonotyping in hematopoietic cell transplantation. Sequencing used immunoSEQ multiplex PCR; TCRdb keeps in-frame clones, though not all of them. The sample shows 9,400 or so clones, less than 90% of them seen only once. The source material was PBMCs, sampled 180 days after allogeneic stem cell transplant. These receptors were taken from a human patient who had an allogeneic stem cell transplant, so the T cells may come from the graft donor. The donor label of this sample is uncertain. Some clones in this sample may be carry-over from other donors' samples.

This clone has only one observation. The chain combines TRBV5-1 with TRBJ2-3; D ambiguous. Trimming shortened V by 4 bases and J by 7 bases, and 13 bases separated the two germline ends. This CDR3 region has 13 residues. Germline CDR1 is SGHRS and CDR2 is YFSETQ. The CDR3 sequence is CASSPPRLNTQYF. CDR3 nucleotides: TGCGCCAGCAGCCCACCCAGGTTAAATACGCAGTATTTT.

A remark on this clone: The same CDR3 is also encoded by other DNA sequences in this sample. V is TRBV27 and J is TRBJ1-1; TRBD1 matches at 7 bases. J was trimmed by 4 bases and V by 6 bases; bases with no gene match: 5. The CDR3 covers 13 residues. Germline V gene data show CDR1 as MNHEY and CDR2 as SMNVEV (reference sequence). Here the CDR3 reads CASSTYRGTEAFF. In DNA form, the CDR3 reads TGTGCCAGCAGCACTTACAGGGGCACTGAAGCTTTCTTT.

J is TRBJ1-1 and V is TRBV4-1; no definite D call. The V end was cut by 0 bases, the J end by 11 bases, with 25 bases between. The CDR3 spans 17 residues. Germline V CDR1 and CDR2: MGHRA, YSYEKL. The CDR3 coding sequence is TGCGCCAGCAGCCAAGATCCGTTGAGTCTAGCCAGGTTGATGGCTTTCTTT. It translates to CASSQDPLSLARLMAFF.

The chain combines TRBV7-2 with TRBJ1-1; D may be TRBD1 (6 bases). V lost 3 bases and J lost 1, with 15 bases in between. The CDR3 spans 16 residues. Germline V gene sequence: CDR1 SGHTA, CDR2 FQGNSA. In DNA, the CDR3 is TGTGCCAGCAGCTTCTGGGGGAGAGGGGGGAACACTGAAGCTTTCTTT. Protein sequence: CASSFWGRGGNTEAFF.

The J gene is TRBJ1-1, the V gene TRBV7-8; TRBD1 matches at 8 bases. Germline V gene sequence: CDR1 SGHVS, CDR2 FQNEAQ. Germline trimming cut 5 bases from V and 5 bases from J; bases unmatched to any gene: 7. The CDR3 has 14 amino acids. This CDR3 reads CASSRHRGETEAFF. CDR3 in DNA: TGTGCCAGCAGCAGACACAGGGGGGAGACTGAAGCTTTCTTT.

The chain is built from TRBV4-3 and TRBJ2-3; a possible D gene is TRBD2 (5 bases). There are 17 residues in the CDR3. Germline CDR1 and CDR2: LGHNA and YSLEER. V was trimmed by 4 bases and J by 0 bases, leaving 17 bases between them. CDR3: CASSPKVRAPSTDTQYF. The CDR3 DNA sequence: TGCGCCAGCAGCCCGAAAGTGAGGGCTCCTAGCACAGATACGCAGTATTTT.

V is TRBV5-1 and J is TRBJ2-5; D remains ambiguous. CDR1 is SGHRS and CDR2 is YFSETQ in the germline V gene. This CDR3 comprises 15 residues. Trimming took 2 bases from V and 1 from J, leaving 12 bases between them. Written as DNA, the CDR3 is TGCGCCAGCAGCTTACCTTCAGCGCCCCAAGAGACCCAGTACTTC. It yields the protein CASSLPSAPQETQYF. Supplemented by reference TRBV5-1 and TRBJ2-5, the full variable domain reads KAGVTQTPRYLIKTRGQQVTLSCSPISGHRSVSWYQQTPGQGLQFLFEYFSETQRNKGNFPGRFSGRQFSNSRSEMNVSTLELGDSALYLCASSLPSAPQETQYFGPGTRLLVL.

This clone is large (0.1 to 1%). This rearrangement joins TRBV5-6 to TRBJ1-1; D call uncertain. The CDR3 is 12 amino acids. The germline V gene has CDR1 SGHDT and CDR2 YYEEEE. Trimming stripped 3 bases from V and 5 bases from J, with 8 bases between. The CDR3 reads CASSWGLTEAFF. The CDR3 DNA is TGTGCCAGCAGCTGGGGTTTGACTGAAGCTTTCTTT.

The gene calls are TRBV28 and TRBJ1-5; 10 nucleotides match TRBD1. Germline V gene sequence: CDR1 MDHEN, CDR2 SYDVKM. This CDR3 spans 18 amino acids. Trimming removed 6 bases from V and 1 base from J; junction bases left unmatched: 12. The CDR3 sequence is CASRLDRGPLLSNQPQHF. The DNA of the CDR3 is TGTGCCAGCAGGTTAGACAGGGGGCCTTTATTGAGCAATCAGCCCCAGCATTTT.

The chain combines TRBV2 with TRBJ2-7; D uncertain. V lost 0 bases and J lost 2, with 8 bases in between. In germline, CDR1 is SNHLY, CDR2 FYNNEI. The CDR3 consists of 14 residues. CDR3 in amino acids: CASSEASGPYEQYF. Here the CDR3 DNA reads TGTGCCAGCAGTGAAGCCTCCGGGCCCTACGAGCAGTACTTC.

On this clone: The conserved final phenylalanine or tryptophan is absent from the CDR3, which likely points to a read error. The V gene is TRBV25-1, the J gene TRBJ1-2; D not resolved. Germline V CDR1 and CDR2: MGHDK, SYGVNS. There are 14 residues in the CDR3. Between the trimmed V and J ends, which lost 4 bases and 7 bases, there was a span of 16 bases. The CDR3 loop is CASSGLGSVFGYTV. The CDR3, as DNA: TGTGCCAGCAGTGGGCTCGGGTCGGTATTTGGCTACACCGTC.

The chain combines TRBV7-6 with TRBJ1-2, with a possible D match to TRBD1 (5 bases). Germline loops: CDR1 SGHVS, CDR2 FNYEAQ. The V and J ends lost 0 bases and 6 bases respectively, with 20 bases between them. The CDR3 is 17 residues long. CDR3 sequence reads: CASSLALGTPGVHGYTF. The CDR3 DNA sequence: TGTGCCAGCAGCTTAGCCTTGGGGACTCCGGGGGTACATGGCTACACCTTC.

This clone was recorded once. The genes are TRBV30 and TRBJ1-2, with 8 bases lining up with TRBD1. V lost 0 bases to trimming and J lost 7 bases; unmatched junction nucleotides: 10. From germline, CDR1 is GTSNPN and CDR2 SVGIG (reference sequence). CDR3 length equals 15 residues. This CDR3 is CAWSVWLQGEGGYTF. CDR3 nucleotide sequence: TGTGCCTGGAGTGTATGGTTACAGGGGGAGGGTGGCTACACCTTC.

This chain uses TRBV12-5 with TRBJ2-5, with 9 bases matching TRBD1. The CDR3 loop spans 15 amino acids. Germline V CDR1 and CDR2: LGHNT, FRNRAP. V gave up 2 bases and J gave up 5 bases; unmatched junction bases: 6. The CDR3 DNA reads TGTGCTAGTGGTTTGTGGACAGGGGTCTGGGAGACCCAGTACTTC. This sequence encodes CASGLWTGVWETQYF.

This chain connects TRBV4-2 to TRBJ2-5; D remains unclear. Per the germline V gene, CDR1 is LGHNA and CDR2 is YNFKEQ. V gave up 1 base and J gave up 2 bases, with 8 bases separating them. There are 14 residues in the CDR3. CDR3 nucleotide sequence: TGTGCCAGCAGCCAAGGGGCGGTACAAGAGACCCAGTACTTC. This codes for CASSQGAVQETQYF.

The genes are TRBV19 and TRBJ1-1; 7 bases line up with TRBD1. Germline values: CDR1 LNHDA, CDR2 SQIVND (reference sequence). CDR3 length: 16 amino acids. Losses at the gene ends were 4 bases for V and 0 bases for J; bases not matched to a gene: 8. The CDR3 is CASSTAQGRMNTEAFF. The CDR3 bases are TGTGCCAGTAGTACTGCACAGGGGCGAATGAACACTGAAGCTTTCTTT.

The rearrangement links TRBV20-1 to TRBJ1-2, with D maybe TRBD1 (5 bases). CDR1 DFQATT and CDR2 SNEGSKA come from the germline V gene (reference sequence). Trimming removed 6 bases from V and 6 bases from J, with 8 bases in between. The CDR3 runs 10 residues. CDR3 in amino acids: CSATTDGYTF. Here the CDR3 DNA reads TGCAGTGCAACGACAGATGGCTACACCTTC.

V usage is TRBV6-5 and J usage is TRBJ1-2; D possibly corresponds to TRBD1 (5 bases). V was cut by 0 bases and J by 4 bases, with 12 bases left in between. CDR1 and CDR2 from the germline V gene are MNHEY and SVGAGI. This CDR3 is built from 15 residues. CDR3 DNA sequence: TGTGCCAGCAGTTACTCGGGCAGGGCCACCTATGGCTACACCTTC. Translation gives CASSYSGRATYGYTF.

This clone showed up just a few times. This chain connects TRBV6-1 to TRBJ1-2; 8 bases map to TRBD1. Germline loops: CDR1 MNHNS, CDR2 SASEGT. V gave up 11 bases and J gave up 5 bases; unmatched junction bases: 13. The CDR3 spans 14 residues. The CDR3 is CAVLTQGARYGYTF. The CDR3 nucleotides are TGTGCCGTCCTTACCCAGGGGGCGAGATATGGCTACACCTTC.